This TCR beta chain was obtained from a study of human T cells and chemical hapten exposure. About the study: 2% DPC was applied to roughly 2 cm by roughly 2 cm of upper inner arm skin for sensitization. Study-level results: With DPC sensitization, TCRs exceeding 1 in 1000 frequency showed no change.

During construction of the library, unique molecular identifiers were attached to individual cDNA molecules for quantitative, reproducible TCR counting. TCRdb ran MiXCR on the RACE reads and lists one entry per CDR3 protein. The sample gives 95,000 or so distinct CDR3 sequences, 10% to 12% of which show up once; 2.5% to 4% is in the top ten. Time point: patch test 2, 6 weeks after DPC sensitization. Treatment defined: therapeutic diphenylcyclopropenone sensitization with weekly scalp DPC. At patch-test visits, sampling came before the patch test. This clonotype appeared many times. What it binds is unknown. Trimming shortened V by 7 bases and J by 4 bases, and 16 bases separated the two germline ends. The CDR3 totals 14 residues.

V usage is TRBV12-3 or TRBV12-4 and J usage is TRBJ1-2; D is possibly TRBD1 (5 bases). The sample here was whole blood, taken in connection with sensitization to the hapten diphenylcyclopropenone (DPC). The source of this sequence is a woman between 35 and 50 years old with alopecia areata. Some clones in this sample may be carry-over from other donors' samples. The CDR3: CASTRTGPPYGYTF. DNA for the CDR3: TGTGCCAGCACCCGGACGGGACCCCCCTATGGCTACACCTTC.